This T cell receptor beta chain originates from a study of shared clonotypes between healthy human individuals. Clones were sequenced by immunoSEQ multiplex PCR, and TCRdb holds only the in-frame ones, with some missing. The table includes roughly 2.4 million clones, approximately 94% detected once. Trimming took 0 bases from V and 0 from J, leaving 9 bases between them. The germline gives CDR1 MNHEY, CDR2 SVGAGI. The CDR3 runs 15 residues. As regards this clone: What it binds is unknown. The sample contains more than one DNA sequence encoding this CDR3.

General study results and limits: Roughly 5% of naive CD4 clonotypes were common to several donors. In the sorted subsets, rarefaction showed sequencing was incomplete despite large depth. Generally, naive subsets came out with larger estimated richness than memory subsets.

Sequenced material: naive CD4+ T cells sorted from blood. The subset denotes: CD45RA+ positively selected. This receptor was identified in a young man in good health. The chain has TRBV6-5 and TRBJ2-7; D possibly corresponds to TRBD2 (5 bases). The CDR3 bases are TGTGCCAGCAGTTACTCGCGAGGGCCCTCCTACGAGCAGTACTTC. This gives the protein CASSYSRGPSYEQYF.